This TCR beta chain was found in a study of shared clonotypes between healthy human individuals. CDR3 length equals 15 residues. Germline-derived CDR1 and CDR2 are MDHEN and SYDVKM. V lost 7 bases and J 7 bases, leaving 20 bases between the germline ends. Sequenced by immunoSEQ multiplex PCR; TCRdb stores in-frame clones only, minus some. Here the sample spans roughly 2 million clones, approximately 96% being singletons. This chain links TRBV28 with TRBJ1-5; D is possibly TRBD1 (5 bases). Sequencing used naive CD4+ T cells sorted from blood. As for subset: CD45RA+ positively selected. The TCR originated in a man aged 18 to 35 in good health. DNA for the CDR3: TGTGCCAGCACCGTACGCGAGGGGAGGAAACAGCCCCAGCATTTT. Protein sequence: CASTVREGRKQPQHF. The whole variable domain, remainder taken from reference TRBV28 and TRBJ1-5, is DVKVTQSSRYLVKRTGEKVFLECVQDMDHENMFWYRQDPGLGLRLIYFSYDVKMKEKGDIPEGYSVSREKKERFSLILESASTNQTSMYLCASTVREGRKQPQHFGDGTRLSIL.